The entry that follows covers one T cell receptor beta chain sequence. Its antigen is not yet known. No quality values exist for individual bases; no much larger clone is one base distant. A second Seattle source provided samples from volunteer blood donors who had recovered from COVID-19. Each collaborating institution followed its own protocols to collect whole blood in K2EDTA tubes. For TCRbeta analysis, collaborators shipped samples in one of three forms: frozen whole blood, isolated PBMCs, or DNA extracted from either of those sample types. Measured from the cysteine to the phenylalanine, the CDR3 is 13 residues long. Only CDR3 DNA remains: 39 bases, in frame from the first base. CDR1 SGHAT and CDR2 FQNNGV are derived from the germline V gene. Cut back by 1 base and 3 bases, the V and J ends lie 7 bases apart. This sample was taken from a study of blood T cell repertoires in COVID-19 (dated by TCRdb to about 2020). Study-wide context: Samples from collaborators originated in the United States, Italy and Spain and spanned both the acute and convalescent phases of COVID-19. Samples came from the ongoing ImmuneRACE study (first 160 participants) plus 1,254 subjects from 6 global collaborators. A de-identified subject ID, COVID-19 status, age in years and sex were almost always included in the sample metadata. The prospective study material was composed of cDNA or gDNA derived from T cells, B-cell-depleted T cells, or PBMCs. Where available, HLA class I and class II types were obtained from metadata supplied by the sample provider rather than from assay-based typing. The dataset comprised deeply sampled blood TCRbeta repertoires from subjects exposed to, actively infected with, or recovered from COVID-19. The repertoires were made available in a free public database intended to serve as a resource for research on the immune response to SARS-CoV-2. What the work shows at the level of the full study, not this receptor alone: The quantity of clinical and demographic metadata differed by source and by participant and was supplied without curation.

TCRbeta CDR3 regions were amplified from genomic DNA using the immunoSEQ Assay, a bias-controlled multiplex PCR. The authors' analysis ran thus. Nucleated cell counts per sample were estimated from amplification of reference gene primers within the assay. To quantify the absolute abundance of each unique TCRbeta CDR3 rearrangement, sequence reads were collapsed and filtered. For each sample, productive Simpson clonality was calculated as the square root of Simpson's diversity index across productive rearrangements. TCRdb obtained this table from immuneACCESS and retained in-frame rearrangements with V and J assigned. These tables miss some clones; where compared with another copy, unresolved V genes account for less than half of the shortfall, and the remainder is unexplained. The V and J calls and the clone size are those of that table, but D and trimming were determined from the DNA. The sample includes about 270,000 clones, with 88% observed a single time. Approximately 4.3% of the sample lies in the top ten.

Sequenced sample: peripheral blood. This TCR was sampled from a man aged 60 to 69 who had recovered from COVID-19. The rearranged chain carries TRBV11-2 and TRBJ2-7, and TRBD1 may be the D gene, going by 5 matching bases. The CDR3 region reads CASSLAGFYEQYF. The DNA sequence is TGTGCCAGCAGCTTAGCAGGGTTCTACGAGCAGTACTTC.